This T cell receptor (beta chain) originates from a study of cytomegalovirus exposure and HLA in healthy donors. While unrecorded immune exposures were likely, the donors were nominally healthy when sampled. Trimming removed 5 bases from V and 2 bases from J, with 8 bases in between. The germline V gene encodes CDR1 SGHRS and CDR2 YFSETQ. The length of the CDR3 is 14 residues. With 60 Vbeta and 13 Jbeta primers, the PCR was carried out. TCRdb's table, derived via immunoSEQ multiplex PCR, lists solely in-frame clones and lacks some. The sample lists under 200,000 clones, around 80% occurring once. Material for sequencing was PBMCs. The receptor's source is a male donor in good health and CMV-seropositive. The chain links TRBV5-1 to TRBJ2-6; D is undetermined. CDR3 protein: CASSTVTGANVLTF. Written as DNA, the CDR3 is TGCGCCAGCAGTACGGTAACTGGGGCCAACGTCCTGACTTTC.